The rows below give T cell receptor beta chains drawn from one sample of a study of OX40 agonist ivuxolimab in advanced cancers. The assay was immunoSEQ multiplex PCR, and TCRdb's table has in-frame clones only and misses some. This sample yields some 150,000 clones, of which roughly 91% are seen a single time; approximately 0.99% belongs to the top ten. Source: CD4+ or CD8+ T cells sorted from blood, taken in a trial of the OX40 agonist ivuxolimab. The receptor source for this set is an adult with an advanced solid tumor such as melanoma, head and neck, liver or kidney cancer. Each CDR3 is given with its conserved first and last residue. A D gene is named only where the DNA matches it firmly. Expanded clones get a size class; other rows say once, few or many, or leave the size out.

-,TRBJ1-2,TRBV5-1,-,14,CASSSLRGDYGYTF,TGCGCCAGCAGCTCCTTAAGGGGAGACTATGGCTACACCTTC
TRBD1,TRBJ1-1,TRBV18,-,17,CASSPRTGSGVNTEAFF,TGTGCCAGCTCACCCAGGACAGGGTCTGGGGTGAACACTGAAGCTTTCTTT
-,TRBJ2-7,TRBV7-2,-,14,CASSLDPLGYEQYF,TGTGCCAGCAGCTTGGACCCCCTGGGCTACGAGCAGTACTTC
TRBD1,TRBJ2-3,TRBV10-3,-,16,CAITRGTGGGTDTQYF,TGTGCCATCACTCGGGGGACAGGGGGTGGCACAGATACGCAGTATTTT
-,TRBJ2-5,TRBV6-5,-,15,CASSYSIVLGETQYF,TGTGCCAGCAGTTACTCGATAGTCCTGGGAGAGACCCAGTACTTC
TRBD2,TRBJ2-1,TRBV7-2,once,15,CASSFWGEGKNEQFF,TGTGCCAGCAGCTTTTGGGGGGAGGGAAAAAATGAGCAGTTCTTC
-,TRBJ1-2,TRBV18,-,12,CASSPTDYGYTF,TGTGCCAGCTCACCCACGGACTATGGCTACACCTTC
TRBD1,TRBJ2-5,TRBV9,-,13,CASSLGQLETQYF,TGTGCCAGCAGCTTGGGACAGCTCGAGACCCAGTACTTC
-,TRBJ1-6,TRBV27,-,14,CASMNGNFNSPLHF,TGTGCCAGCATGAACGGGAACTTTAATTCACCCCTCCACTTT
TRBD2,TRBJ2-3,TRBV4-3,once,16,CASRERTSGNPDTQYF,TGCGCCAGCAGGGAACGGACTAGCGGGAACCCAGATACGCAGTATTTT
-,TRBJ2-1,TRBV9,-,15,CASSVDTLGYNEQFF,TGTGCCAGCAGCGTAGACACCCTAGGGTACAATGAGCAGTTCTTC
TRBD1,TRBJ2-7,TRBV4-3,-,13,CASSRGQTYEQYF,TGCGCCAGCAGCCGGGGACAGACCTACGAGCAGTACTTC
TRBD2,TRBJ2-3,TRBV4-3,-,17,CASSQGRRGLAVDTQYF,TGCGCCAGCAGCCAAGGGCGACGGGGACTAGCAGTAGATACGCAGTATTTT
TRBD2,TRBJ2-5,TRBV10-3,-,13,CATLLAGEETQYF,TGTGCCACGTTGCTAGCGGGAGAAGAGACCCAGTACTTC
TRBD2,TRBJ2-1,TRBV18,-,19,CASSPGLLAGSSSYNEQFF,TGTGCCAGCTCACCGGGGTTACTAGCGGGGTCGAGCTCCTACAATGAGCAGTTCTTC
TRBD1,TRBJ1-1,TRBV5-8,-,15,CASSAYTGATTEAFF,TGTGCCAGCAGCGCCTATACAGGGGCTACCACTGAAGCTTTCTTT
-,TRBJ2-7,TRBV25-1,-,11,CASTDRYEQYF,TGTGCCAGCACGGACAGATACGAGCAGTACTTC
TRBD1,TRBJ1-2,TRBV10-3,-,14,CAISESEGAGGYTF,TGTGCCATCAGTGAGTCGGAGGGGGCCGGTGGCTACACCTTC
-,TRBJ1-2,TRBV30,-,13,CAWSGAGLYGYTF,TGTGCCTGGAGTGGGGCAGGGCTCTATGGCTACACCTTC
-,TRBJ1-5,TRBV28,-,14,CASRPRQLNQPQHF,TGTGCCAGCAGGCCAAGACAGCTCAATCAGCCCCAGCATTTT
TRBD1,TRBJ1-5,TRBV19,medium-sized,15,CASSTIPGGGQPQHF,TGTGCCAGTAGTACCATTCCAGGGGGCGGTCAGCCCCAGCATTTT
-,TRBJ1-2,TRBV6-5,-,14,CASSYLGQNYGYTF,TGTGCCAGCAGTTACCTAGGACAGAACTATGGCTACACCTTC
-,TRBJ1-5,TRBV10-2,-,14,CASSAGQRGQPQHF,TGCGCCAGCAGTGCGGGGCAGAGGGGTCAGCCCCAGCATTTT
-,TRBJ1-1,TRBV7-9,-,13,CASSPTMGTEAFF,TGTGCCAGCAGCCCGACAATGGGGACTGAAGCTTTCTTT
-,TRBJ2-4,TRBV7-2,-,14,CASSGPGTGNIQYF,TGTGCCAGCAGCGGCCCCGGGACGGGTAACATTCAGTACTTC
TRBD1,TRBJ2-3,TRBV28,-,14,CASSRGQGRDTQYF,TGTGCCAGCAGCCGGGGACAGGGGAGAGATACGCAGTATTTT
TRBD1,TRBJ1-4,TRBV7-9,once,15,CASSSSGTGREKLFF,TGTGCCAGCAGCTCCTCCGGGACAGGGAGGGAAAAACTGTTTTTT
-,TRBJ2-2,TRBV29-1,-,17,CSGSNFDPGVNTGELFF,TGCAGCGGGTCAAATTTTGATCCGGGAGTGAACACCGGGGAGCTGTTTTTT
-,TRBJ1-1,TRBV18,-,18,CASSPTNPAGGVIGGAFF,TGTGCCAGCTCCCCGACCAACCCGGCAGGCGGAGTAATAGGGGGAGCTTTCTTT